One and the same sample provided the 8 T cell receptor beta chains below, sequenced in a study of post-analysis software for immune sequencing data (dated by TCRdb to 2013 to 2016). The library came from PCR. This sample was sequenced with an Illumina HiSeq 2500. To reduce PCR and sequencing biases, unique molecular identifiers were incorporated into the TCR beta cDNA libraries. Using fastp trimming at Q25 and MiXCR clonotype assembly, TCRdb reanalyzed the public sequencing data and kept in-frame beta chains. A single entry per CDR3 protein holds the most common genes and DNA from its merged rows. In this sample the table shows about 680,000 distinct CDR3 sequences, 55% to 60% of which occur a single time. The ten largest make up about 11% of the sample. Antigens for these TCRs are unknown. Results and caveats for the whole study, not just this receptor: Four or five TRBV segments, including TRBV5-6, TRBV5-1 and TRBV20-1, were significantly more frequent in patients than controls.

The specimen sequenced was blood. The receptor set was obtained from a girl aged 2-10 years with multiple sclerosis.

The rearrangement links TRBV30 to TRBJ2-7, with D perhaps being TRBD1 or TRBD2 (5 bases each). Matching the DNA end better, TRBJ2-5 makes the J call doubtful. This CDR3 has 13 amino acids. Looked up from germline, CDR1 is GTSNPN and CDR2 is SVGIG (reference sequence). CDR3: CAWRTWGSETQYF. In DNA form, the CDR3 reads TGTGCCTGGAGGACTTGGGGGTCAGAGACCCAGTACTTC.

The V and J genes are TRBV6-2 or TRBV6-3 and TRBJ2-3; D is uncertain. The CDR3 is 14 amino acids. Germline lookup yields CDR1 MNHEY and CDR2 SVGEGT. Trimming left V 5 bases short and J 3 bases short, with 12 bases between. The CDR3 protein is CASSRERSTDTQYF. The CDR3 DNA sequence: TGTGCCAGCAGTAGGGAACGGTCGACAGATACGCAGTATTTT.

The chain employs TRBV29-1 and TRBJ2-7; TRBD2 matches at 9 bases. The CDR3 spans 14 residues. The germline V gene has CDR1 SQVTM and CDR2 ANQGSEA. Germline trimming cut 5 bases from V and 2 bases from J; bases unmatched to any gene: 7. The chain's CDR3 is CSVPSSGSPYEQYF. CDR3 coding DNA: TGCAGCGTTCCCAGTAGCGGGAGCCCCTACGAGCAGTACTTC.

In DNA form, the CDR3 reads TGTGCCAGCAGTTTCGGACCAACCACAGATACGCAGTATTTT. This gives the protein CASSFGPTTDTQYF. The chain uses TRBV27 and TRBJ2-3, with unresolved D. CDR1 MNHEY and CDR2 SMNVEV come from the germline V gene (reference sequence). Trimming cost V 3 bases and J 2 bases, with 9 bases left between them. CDR3 length: 14 residues.

The chain carries TRBV15 and TRBJ2-1, with 15 bases identical to TRBD2. The CDR3 is 18 amino acids. Germline CDR1 LNHNV, CDR2 YYDKDF (reference sequence). V was pared by 4 bases and J by 7 bases, with 11 bases of the junction left unmatched. CDR3 bases: TGTGCCACCAGCACTGGACTAGCGGGAGGGCCGCGGGTAAATGAGCAGTTCTTC. Protein: CATSTGLAGGPRVNEQFF.

This clonotype turned up a few times. This chain joins TRBV29-1 and TRBJ2-1, with 9 bases fitting TRBD1. Germline V CDR1 and CDR2: SQVTM, ANQGSEA. V was clipped by 7 bases and J by 12 bases; unmatched bases: 10. This CDR3 is built from 12 residues. This CDR3 reads CSAGPVGQGQFF. DNA for the CDR3: TGCAGCGCTGGCCCAGTGGGACAGGGGCAGTTCTTC.

This clonotype was picked up a small number of times. A junction boundary mismatches the germline segment, possibly from a read error. The genes are TRBV3-1 and TRBJ2-5; D ambiguous. TRBJ2-7 explains the end of the DNA better; the J call may be wrong. Looked up from germline, CDR1 is LGHDT and CDR2 is YNNKEL (reference sequence). The CDR3 has 11 amino acids. For the CDR3, the DNA is TGCGCCAGCAGCCAGGAGTACGAGCAGTACTTC. Amino acids: CASSQEYEQYF.

The chain employs TRBV10-3 and TRBJ2-7; 7 bases match TRBD1. The germline V gene has CDR1 ENHRY and CDR2 SYGVKD. The trim removed 3 bases at V and 1 base at J, leaving 3 bases unmatched. The CDR3 loop spans 14 amino acids. CDR3 sequence: CAISDWDRSYEQYF. Here the CDR3 DNA reads TGTGCCATCAGTGATTGGGACAGATCCTACGAGCAGTACTTC.